These 5 T cell receptor beta chains came from one sample sequenced in a study of T-cell memory formation after mild COVID-19. MiXCR, run by TCRdb on the 5' RACE reads, gives a single entry per CDR3 protein. The profile covers 550,000 to 650,000 distinct CDR3 sequences, with roughly 17% appearing a single time and roughly 7.7% taken by the ten largest. Sequenced: PBMCs or a T cell subset sorted from them (not recorded which). These receptors all stem from an adult woman who had mild COVID-19 (a few samples of this study predate the infection). Cell type and time point are not known.

This chain joins TRBV5-6 and TRBJ2-7; no firm D call. Germline CDR1 and CDR2: SGHDT and YYEEEE. Trimming took off 5 bases at V and 7 bases at J, with 13 bases between the two ends. This CDR3 has 12 residues. The CDR3 protein is CASRRLGGEQYF. DNA for the CDR3: TGTGCCAGCAGGCGGCTAGGTGGGGAGCAGTACTTC. The full variable domain, with the rest looked up from reference TRBV5-6 and TRBJ2-7, is DAGVTQSPTHLIKTRGQQVTLRCSPKSGHDTVSWYQQALGQGPQFIFQYYEEEERQRGNFPDRFSGHQFPNYSSELNVNALLLGDSALYLCASRRLGGEQYFGPGTRLTVT.

The rearrangement joins TRBV20-1 to TRBJ2-1, with D possibly being TRBD2 (7 bases). Deletions cut 0 bases from V and 5 bases from J, with 14 bases between. The length of the CDR3 is 15 residues. Germline V CDR1 and CDR2: DFQATT, SNEGSKA (reference sequence). The chain's CDR3 is CSARDARGLDNEQFF. CDR3 in DNA: TGCAGTGCTAGAGATGCGCGGGGGCTGGACAATGAGCAGTTCTTC.

A single count supports this clonotype. The V call is TRBV29-1, the J call TRBJ1-1; the D gene is possibly TRBD1 (5 bases). Trimming removed 3 bases at V and 3 bases at J, with 17 bases between. The CDR3 extends over 15 amino acids. The V gene's germline CDR1 is SQVTM and CDR2 ANQGSEA. CDR3 DNA sequence: TGCAGCGTTGAGGGGGACGGGTGGTGGGACACTGAAGCTTTCTTT. It is translated as CSVEGDGWWDTEAFF.

About this clonotype itself: One end of the junction fails to match germline, which may point to a read error. V usage is TRBV7-9 and J usage is TRBJ1-1; no definite D call. There are 16 residues in the CDR3. The V gene's germline CDR1 is SEHNR and CDR2 FQNEAQ (reference sequence). The CDR3 region is CAGSLENKMRDTEAFF. The CDR3 DNA sequence: TGTGCCGGCAGCTTAGAAAACAAAATGAGGGACACTGAAGCTTTCTTT.

The sample holds a few counts of this clonotype. This chain connects TRBV10-3 to TRBJ1-4; D remains unclear. Germline V gene lookup returns CDR1 ENHRY and CDR2 SYGVKD. The V end lost 2 bases, the J end lost 8 bases, and 9 bases lay between the germline ends. The CDR3 spans 13 residues. Written as DNA, the CDR3 is TGTGCCATCAGTGAGCCTTTGGGGGAAAAACTGTTTTTT. Encoded protein: CAISEPLGEKLFF.